The rows below give T cell receptor beta chains drawn from one sample of a study of blood T cells in healthy people across ages. TCRdb recomputed calls from the 5' RACE reads with MiXCR, one row per CDR3 protein. The profile shows about 640,000 distinct CDR3 sequences, roughly 43% of them singletons. The sequenced sample consisted of blood. The receptors were sampled from a man older than 75 in good health. The CDR3 runs from the conserved cysteine through the conserved F or W. The D gene is left open where the match is weak. Clone size appears in some rows only: once, few, many, or a class for an expanded clone.

d_gene: NA
abundance: NA
j_gene: TRBJ2-7
v_gene: TRBV4-1
CDR3aa: CASSHFGLSYEQYF
CDR3nt: TGCGCCAGCAGCCATTTTGGCCTCTCCTACGAGCAGTACTTC

d_gene: TRBD1
abundance: many
j_gene: TRBJ1-6
v_gene: TRBV4-3
CDR3aa: CASSRLIGGNSPLHF
CDR3nt: TGCGCCAGCAGCCGTCTGATAGGGGGCAATTCACCCCTCCACTTT

d_gene: NA
abundance: NA
j_gene: TRBJ2-7
v_gene: TRBV5-6
CDR3aa: CASTMTPKYEQYF
CDR3nt: TGTGCCAGCACAATGACACCAAAGTACGAGCAGTACTTC

d_gene: NA
abundance: NA
j_gene: TRBJ1-4
v_gene: TRBV6-6
CDR3aa: CATWVRSEKLFF
CDR3nt: TGTGCCACCTGGGTCCGAAGTGAAAAACTGTTTTTT

d_gene: NA
abundance: once
j_gene: TRBJ2-1
v_gene: TRBV4-1
CDR3aa: CASSQQQGYNEPFF
CDR3nt: TGCGCCAGCAGCCAACAACAGGGTTACAATGAGCCGTTCTTC

d_gene: NA
abundance: NA
j_gene: TRBJ2-2
v_gene: TRBV25-1
CDR3aa: CASSEYLRGNTGELFF
CDR3nt: TGTGCCAGCAGTGAATATTTACGAGGGAACACCGGGGAGCTGTTTTTT

d_gene: NA
abundance: NA
j_gene: TRBJ1-1
v_gene: TRBV7-9
CDR3aa: CASSWEGTQAFF
CDR3nt: TGTGCCAGCAGCTGGGAGGGAACACAAGCTTTCTTT

d_gene: NA
abundance: few
j_gene: TRBJ2-7
v_gene: TRBV9
CDR3aa: CASSVDSGSYEQYF
CDR3nt: TGTGCCAGCAGCGTAGATTCCGGGTCTTACGAGCAGTACTTC

d_gene: TRBD1
abundance: NA
j_gene: TRBJ2-7
v_gene: TRBV5-5
CDR3aa: CASSSVGQGAYEQYF
CDR3nt: TGTGCCAGCAGCTCGGTGGGACAGGGGGCCTACGAGCAGTACTTC

d_gene: TRBD2
abundance: NA
j_gene: TRBJ2-1
v_gene: TRBV2
CDR3aa: CASRRSGGYNEQFF
CDR3nt: TGTGCCAGCAGACGTAGCGGGGGATACAATGAGCAGTTCTTC

d_gene: TRBD2
abundance: NA
j_gene: TRBJ2-7
v_gene: TRBV5-1
CDR3aa: CASSLVGPTSGSSYEQYF
CDR3nt: TGCGCCAGCAGCTTGGTGGGACCCACGAGCGGGAGCTCCTACGAGCAGTACTTC

d_gene: NA
abundance: NA
j_gene: TRBJ1-1
v_gene: TRBV12-3/TRBV12-4
CDR3aa: CASSLEGTVNTEAFF
CDR3nt: TGTGCCAGCAGCCTGGAGGGGACGGTGAACACTGAAGCTTTCTTT

d_gene: TRBD2
abundance: few
j_gene: TRBJ2-7
v_gene: TRBV20-1
CDR3aa: CSPPPSGRGYEQYF
CDR3nt: TGCAGTCCCCCCCCTAGCGGGAGGGGCTACGAGCAGTACTTC

d_gene: NA
abundance: NA
j_gene: TRBJ1-2
v_gene: TRBV3-1
CDR3aa: CASSQEVGTTNYGHTF
CDR3nt: TGTGCCAGCAGCCAAGAAGTCGGGACAACTAACTATGGCCACACCTTC

d_gene: TRBD2
abundance: NA
j_gene: TRBJ2-7
v_gene: TRBV3-1
CDR3aa: CASSRGALAGLNEQYF
CDR3nt: TGTGCCAGCAGCCGTGGGGCACTAGCGGGGCTTAATGAGCAGTACTTC

d_gene: NA
abundance: NA
j_gene: TRBJ2-3
v_gene: TRBV24-1
CDR3aa: CATSDLEGRLLPTDTQYF
CDR3nt: TGTGCCACCAGTGATTTAGAGGGGCGACTACTACCCACAGATACGCAGTATTTT

d_gene: TRBD1
abundance: few
j_gene: TRBJ1-1
v_gene: TRBV6-6
CDR3aa: CASSPRDRGMNTEAFF
CDR3nt: TGTGCCAGCAGTCCCCGGGACAGGGGCATGAACACTGAAGCTTTCTTT

d_gene: NA
abundance: once
j_gene: TRBJ1-2
v_gene: TRBV20-1
CDR3aa: CSARSSRNNYGYTF
CDR3nt: TGCAGTGCTAGATCTTCACGGAACAACTATGGCTACACCTTC

d_gene: TRBD2
abundance: NA
j_gene: TRBJ2-2
v_gene: TRBV6-2/TRBV6-3
CDR3aa: CASRLAGGPTGELFF
CDR3nt: TGTGCCAGCAGATTAGCGGGGGGGCCTACCGGGGAGCTGTTTTTT

d_gene: TRBD2
abundance: NA
j_gene: TRBJ2-2
v_gene: TRBV20-1
CDR3aa: CSARGRTSGSLQDTGELFF
CDR3nt: TGCAGTGCTAGAGGAAGGACTAGCGGGAGTCTTCAGGACACCGGGGAGCTGTTTTTT

d_gene: NA
abundance: few
j_gene: TRBJ1-2
v_gene: TRBV7-8
CDR3aa: CASSLGGRGVEGYTF
CDR3nt: TGTGCCAGCAGCTTAGGGGGTAGGGGAGTGGAGGGCTACACCTTC

d_gene: NA
abundance: once
j_gene: TRBJ1-1
v_gene: TRBV10-2
CDR3aa: CASGFGRDTEAFF
CDR3nt: TGCGCCAGCGGTTTCGGCAGAGACACTGAAGCTTTCTTT

d_gene: NA
abundance: few
j_gene: TRBJ2-5
v_gene: TRBV20-1
CDR3aa: CSARDGRGNLETQYF
CDR3nt: TGCAGTGCTAGAGATGGCCGGGGGAATCTTGAGACCCAGTACTTC

d_gene: TRBD2
abundance: NA
j_gene: TRBJ2-2
v_gene: TRBV5-1
CDR3aa: CASRPEGRETGELFF
CDR3nt: TGCGCCAGCCGGCCAGAAGGGCGGGAGACCGGGGAGCTGTTTTTT

d_gene: TRBD2
abundance: NA
j_gene: TRBJ2-5
v_gene: TRBV3-1
CDR3aa: CASSLIGPGLAVYF
CDR3nt: TGTGCCAGCAGCCTAATCGGCCCGGGACTAGCGGTGTACTTC

d_gene: TRBD1
abundance: NA
j_gene: TRBJ2-5
v_gene: TRBV5-1
CDR3aa: CASSLDMTGSGTQYF
CDR3nt: TGCGCCAGCAGCTTGGATATGACAGGGTCCGGGACCCAGTACTTC

d_gene: TRBD1
abundance: NA
j_gene: TRBJ1-1
v_gene: TRBV10-3
CDR3aa: CASTDRAGNTEAFF
CDR3nt: TGTGCCTCAACAGACAGGGCTGGAAACACTGAAGCTTTCTTT

d_gene: TRBD2
abundance: many
j_gene: TRBJ2-1
v_gene: TRBV20-1
CDR3aa: CSATSGSYNEQFF
CDR3nt: TGCAGTGCCACTAGCGGGAGTTACAATGAGCAGTTCTTC

d_gene: TRBD2
abundance: NA
j_gene: TRBJ2-7
v_gene: TRBV20-1
CDR3aa: CSTYKREGAYEQYF
CDR3nt: TGCAGTACTTATAAGCGGGAGGGCGCCTACGAGCAGTACTTC

d_gene: NA
abundance: many
j_gene: TRBJ2-5
v_gene: TRBV19
CDR3aa: CATSGGRSTQYF
CDR3nt: TGTGCCACCAGTGGGGGAAGATCGACCCAGTACTTC